Following are 26 T cell receptor beta chains from one sample sequenced in a study of regulatory and conventional T cells in RAG deficiency. The sorted regulatory T cells were CD4+, CD25-high and CD127-low, with genomic DNA sequenced. Produced via immunoSEQ multiplex PCR; TCRdb's table is partial and in-frame only. The profile covers 9,500 to 15,000 clones, with approximately 94% appearing a single time and 1.1% to 1.5% taken by the ten largest. The sample was also linked to a second study, of regulatory T cells. That paper states: Amplification used 52 TRBV primers and 13 TRBJ primers.

Sequencing was carried out using CD127- CD25+ CD4+ Tregs sorted from blood. These receptor sequences come from a human donor in good health.

As to this clone: One end of the junction varies from germline; a read error may be responsible. The identical CDR3 is also encoded by other nucleotide sequences in the sample. The chain carries TRBV5-4 and TRBJ1-6; D uncertain. Germline CDR1 is SGHNT and CDR2 is YYREEE (reference sequence). This CDR3 is 14 amino acids long. CDR3 region: CASSLGPENSPLHF. CDR3 nucleotide sequence: TGTGCCAGCAGCTTGGGCCCGGAGAATTCCCCCCTCCACTTT.

This clone showed up just a few times. The chain has TRBV5-5 and TRBJ1-2, with D possibly matching TRBD1 (5 bases). The ends were cut back, 0 bases at V and 4 bases at J, with 7 bases in the middle. This CDR3 comprises 13 residues. From germline, CDR1 is SGHKS and CDR2 YYEKEE (reference sequence). The CDR3 region has the DNA TGTGCCAGCAGCTTGGAGGGGCCCTATGGCTACACCTTC. Encoded protein: CASSLEGPYGYTF.

The V gene is TRBV27, the J gene TRBJ2-1; TRBD2 aligns across 12 bases. The CDR3 loop spans 19 amino acids. Germline CDR1 is MNHEY and CDR2 is SMNVEV (reference sequence). Trimming removed 5 bases from V and 0 bases from J; junction bases left unmatched: 11. The CDR3 is CASSLNRPGLAGSYNEQFF. For the CDR3, the DNA is TGTGCCAGCAGTCTCAATCGACCGGGACTAGCGGGCTCCTACAATGAGCAGTTCTTC.

The V gene is TRBV6-4, the J gene TRBJ2-7, with 8 bases identical to TRBD1. V shed 2 bases and J 0 bases; nucleotides not matched to a gene: 12. Germline V lookup: CDR1 MRHNA, CDR2 SNTAGT. The CDR3 spans 18 residues. In DNA form, the CDR3 reads TGTGCCAGCAGTGACCCCCGGGACAGGAGTTTGAGCTCCTACGAGCAGTACTTC. The encoded protein is CASSDPRDRSLSSYEQYF.

The V gene is TRBV5-1, the J gene TRBJ1-1; D is unclear. Germline V CDR1 and CDR2: SGHRS, YFSETQ. Trimming shortened V by 2 bases and J by 3 bases, and 8 bases separated the two germline ends. The CDR3 is 13 residues long. CDR3 nucleotides: TGCGCCAGCAGCTTCCGTCGGGACACTGAAGCTTTCTTT. It yields the protein CASSFRRDTEAFF.

This chain joins TRBV5-1 and TRBJ2-7; D unresolved. The germline V and J ends were trimmed by 4 bases and 2 bases, with 7 bases remaining between them. Per the germline V gene, CDR1 is SGHRS and CDR2 is YFSETQ. CDR3 length: 12 amino acids. CDR3 sequence (DNA): TGCGCCAGCAGCATAGGAGCCTACGAGCAGTACTTC. It specifies CASSIGAYEQYF.

The chain has TRBV7-2 and TRBJ2-7; 11 bases align to TRBD2. The CDR3 covers 15 residues. CDR1 and CDR2 from the germline V gene are SGHTA and FQGNSA. V was pared by 5 bases and J by 2 bases, with 5 bases of the junction left unmatched. The CDR3: CASSPGTSGPYEQYF. The CDR3 DNA reads TGTGCCAGCAGCCCCGGGACTAGCGGTCCCTACGAGCAGTACTTC.

This chain uses TRBV6-5 with TRBJ1-1, with no clear D. The CDR3 runs to 13 residues. The germline CDR1 and CDR2 sequences are MNHEY and SVGAGI. Trimming removed 0 bases from V and 6 bases from J, with 8 bases in between. This chain's CDR3 is CASSYSRVAEAFF. The CDR3 bases are TGTGCCAGCAGTTACTCGAGGGTAGCTGAAGCTTTCTTT.

This rearrangement joins TRBV7-3 to TRBJ2-1, with 8 bases identical to TRBD2. CDR3 length equals 16 residues. CDR1 SGHTA and CDR2 FQGTGA come from the germline V gene. Germline trimming cut 3 bases from V and 7 bases from J; bases unmatched to any gene: 11. Written as DNA, the CDR3 is TGTGCCAGCAGCTTTACCGGGGGGGTGAGTGCGAATGAGCAGTTCTTC. It specifies CASSFTGGVSANEQFF. The full variable domain, with the rest looked up from reference TRBV7-3 and TRBJ2-1, is GAGVSQTPSNKVTEKGKYVELRCDPISGHTALYWYRQSLGQGPEFLIYFQGTGAADDSGLPNDRFFAVRPEGSVSTLKIQRTERGDSAVYLCASSFTGGVSANEQFFGPGTRLTVL.

The chain links TRBV5-4 to TRBJ1-6; the D is unclear. Germline assignment: CDR1 SGHNT and CDR2 YYREEE (reference sequence). V was pared by 4 bases and J by 9 bases, with 11 bases between. This CDR3 comprises 13 residues. DNA for the CDR3: TGTGCCAGCAGCCCCTCTCCGGTTTCACCCCTCCACTTT. Protein sequence: CASSPSPVSPLHF.

V usage is TRBV18 and J usage is TRBJ2-5; the match to TRBD1 covers 7 bases. The DNA matches TRBJ2-7 better at its end, which makes the J call doubtful. Germline V gives CDR1 KGHSH, CDR2 LQKENI. CDR3 length: 16 residues. The CDR3 sequence is CASSPLKQGSSYEQYF. DNA of the CDR3: TGTGCCAGCTCACCATTGAAACAGGGGAGCTCCTACGAGCAGTACTTC.

V is TRBV9 and J is TRBJ1-3; 8 bases match TRBD1. Per the germline V gene, CDR1 is SGDLS and CDR2 is YYNGEE. CDR3 length: 16 residues. J was trimmed by 3 bases and V by 3 bases; bases with no gene match: 8. CDR3: CASSANPDRGGNTIYF. The CDR3, as DNA: TGTGCCAGCAGCGCCAACCCAGACAGGGGTGGAAACACCATATATTTT.

The chain joins TRBV6-1 to TRBJ2-7; 8 nucleotides line up with TRBD1. The junction had 6 bases not matched to a gene; V was cut back by 5 bases and J by 3 bases. This CDR3 is built from 14 residues. CDR1 is MNHNS and CDR2 is SASEGT in the germline V gene. CDR3 sequence (DNA): TGTGCCAGCAGTTTCGGGACAGGCCTCTACGAGCAGTACTTC. It codes for CASSFGTGLYEQYF.

This clone was seen a few times. The chain has TRBV28 and TRBJ1-3; D not certain. Germline V gene data show CDR1 as MDHEN and CDR2 as SYDVKM. The V and J ends lost 7 bases and 8 bases respectively, with 9 bases between them. This CDR3 has 11 amino acids. Here the CDR3 DNA reads TGTGCCAGCAAAATAAGAGACACCATATATTTT. Translation gives CASKIRDTIYF.

V usage is TRBV10-1 and J usage is TRBJ2-3; 11 bases agree with TRBD2. The CDR3 sequence is 16 residues long. V dropped 11 bases and J dropped 0; count of bases not matched to a gene: 10. Germline assignment: CDR1 WNHNN and CDR2 SYGVQD (reference sequence). CDR3 in amino acids: CAHLKTSGASTDTQYF. For the CDR3, the DNA is TGCGCCCACCTTAAGACTAGCGGGGCAAGCACAGATACGCAGTATTTT.

The chain links TRBV19 to TRBJ2-5; 8 bases align to TRBD2. The length of the CDR3 is 16 residues. J was trimmed by 1 base and V by 3 bases; bases with no gene match: 7. Germline lookup yields CDR1 LNHDA and CDR2 SQIVND (reference sequence). This chain's CDR3 is CASSILGGGSQETQYF. The DNA for the CDR3 is TGTGCCAGTAGTATCTTAGGCGGGGGGAGCCAAGAGACCCAGTACTTC. Combining the CDR3 with reference TRBV19 and TRBJ2-5 gives the whole variable domain DGGITQSPKYLFRKEGQNVTLSCEQNLNHDAMYWYRQDPGQGLRLIYYSQIVNDFQKGDIAEGYSVSREKKESFPLTVTSAQKNPTAFYLCASSILGGGSQETQYFGPGTRLLVL.

The chain links TRBV4-2 to TRBJ1-1, with 10 bases matching TRBD1. The germline V gene encodes CDR1 LGHNA and CDR2 YNFKEQ. CDR3 size: 18 residues. V gave up 1 base and J gave up 3 bases; unmatched junction bases: 11. The CDR3 here is CASSQGDRGHVRDTEAFF. CDR3 in DNA: TGTGCCAGCAGCCAAGGGGACAGGGGTCATGTTAGGGACACTGAAGCTTTCTTT.

The chain is built from TRBV19 and TRBJ2-1, with 11 bases aligning to TRBD1. Looked up from germline, CDR1 is LNHDA and CDR2 is SQIVND (reference sequence). The ends lost 5 bases at V and 15 bases at J; junction bases unmatched: 15. This CDR3 region has 15 residues. The CDR3 DNA reads as TGTGCCAGTAGTGCGGGACAGGGGGTCCCACCAAAGTCGTTCTTC. Encoded protein: CASSAGQGVPPKSFF.

The chain links TRBV19 to TRBJ2-3; no firm D call. V lost 7 bases to trimming and J lost 6 bases, with 14 bases between them. The CDR3 has 13 amino acids. Germline assignment: CDR1 LNHDA and CDR2 SQIVND (reference sequence). The CDR3 here is CASNAWSGDTQYF. Written as DNA, the CDR3 is TGTGCCAGTAATGCATGGTCCGGGGATACGCAGTATTTT.

The chain is built from TRBV6-1 and TRBJ1-1, with D hard to call. The CDR3 is made up of 13 amino acids. Deletions cut 8 bases from V and 0 bases from J, with 10 bases between. CDR1 is MNHNS and CDR2 is SASEGT in the germline V gene. In DNA, the CDR3 is TGTGCCAGCTGGAGGCAGATGAACACTGAAGCTTTCTTT. Protein sequence: CASWRQMNTEAFF.

The genes are TRBV9 and TRBJ2-5; TRBD1 aligns across 7 bases. The CDR3 loop spans 15 amino acids. The V gene's germline CDR1 is SGDLS and CDR2 YYNGEE. V dropped 8 bases and J dropped 5; count of bases not matched to a gene: 15. In DNA form, the CDR3 reads TGTGCCAGTAGAAGGGGGCCGTACCCTTCTGAGACCCAGTACTTC. Translating gives CASRRGPYPSETQYF.

This clone was detected only once. Other DNA sequences in this sample translate to the same CDR3. The chain uses TRBV28 and TRBJ1-6; possibly TRBD1 for D (6 bases). The germline gives CDR1 MDHEN, CDR2 SYDVKM. V was trimmed by 1 base and J by 6 bases, leaving 10 bases between them. The CDR3 length is 15 residues. The CDR3: CASSLYRTANSPLHF. In DNA form, the CDR3 reads TGTGCCAGCAGTTTATACCGGACAGCTAATTCACCCCTCCACTTT.

This clone has a single count. This chain links TRBV12-5 with TRBJ2-1; tentative D call: TRBD2 (6 bases). Trimming pared 6 bases from V and 1 base from J, leaving 16 bases between. The length of the CDR3 is 16 residues. Germline V lookup: CDR1 LGHNT, CDR2 FRNRAP. CDR3 amino acids: CASGGGVYESYNEQFF. The DNA for the CDR3 is TGTGCTAGTGGGGGGGGAGTTTATGAGTCCTACAATGAGCAGTTCTTC.

V gene TRBV5-1 combines with J gene TRBJ2-2, with D uncertain. Trimming removed 2 bases from V and 0 bases from J, with 11 bases in between. Germline CDR1 SGHRS, CDR2 YFSETQ. The CDR3 totals 16 residues. The CDR3 bases are TGCGCCAGCAGCTTCTCAGGCTACACGAACACCGGGGAGCTGTTTTTT. Amino acids: CASSFSGYTNTGELFF.

This rearrangement joins TRBV6-5 to TRBJ2-7, with D unresolved. CDR3 size: 14 residues. V lost 3 bases to trimming and J lost 0 bases, with 9 bases between them. Germline V gives CDR1 MNHEY, CDR2 SVGAGI. In DNA, the CDR3 is TGTGCCAGCAGTTATGCCCGGTCCTCCTACGAGCAGTACTTC. Translated: CASSYARSSYEQYF.

The CDR3 protein is CASRTGLYNEQFF. CDR3 in DNA: TGTGCCTCCCGGACAGGGCTCTACAATGAGCAGTTCTTC. This chain links TRBV6-1 with TRBJ2-1; 8 nucleotides match TRBD1. V dropped 11 bases and J dropped 3; count of bases not matched to a gene: 6. This CDR3 is built from 13 residues. Germline values: CDR1 MNHNS, CDR2 SASEGT.